The 8 T cell receptor beta chains presented below share a single source sample, sequenced in a study of T cell repertoires in cytomegalovirus infection. The antigens for these receptors are not known. Each CDR3 protein gets one entry after TCRdb re-called the reads with MiXCR. The sample lists hundreds of thousands of distinct CDR3 sequences, roughly 33% occurring once. The sequencing used cultured PBMCs, collected from culture after CMV antigen stimulation. The receptors shown here come from a human donor in good health (CMV status not recorded). Some clones in this sample may be carry-over from other donors' samples.

The chain uses TRBV20-1 and TRBJ1-4, with D possibly being TRBD1 (5 bases). The CDR3 totals 13 residues. Germline V gives CDR1 DFQATT, CDR2 SNEGSKA (reference sequence). V was cut by 4 bases and J by 8 bases, with 14 bases left in between. The CDR3 spells CSANPGGGEKLFF. CDR3 DNA: TGCAGTGCTAATCCCGGGGGGGGAGAAAAACTGTTTTTT.

This clonotype was seen only a few times. The genes are TRBV7-9 and TRBJ2-7; D is unresolved. This CDR3 has 12 residues. V was shortened by 4 bases and J by 3 bases, with 7 bases between the two germline ends. Germline V gene sequence: CDR1 SEHNR, CDR2 FQNEAQ (reference sequence). This CDR3 is CASSSGFYEQYF. CDR3 DNA sequence: TGTGCCAGCAGCTCTGGTTTCTACGAGCAGTACTTC.

This clonotype was counted a few times. V is TRBV10-3 and J is TRBJ1-6; D is undetermined. The germline V gene has CDR1 ENHRY and CDR2 SYGVKD. Trimming stripped 4 bases from V and 7 bases from J, with 14 bases between. The CDR3 has 15 amino acids. The CDR3 protein is CAISGISDGNSPLHF. CDR3 nucleotides: TGTGCCATCAGTGGGATTTCGGACGGGAATTCACCCCTCCACTTT.

This chain joins TRBV5-1 and TRBJ2-3, with D possibly being TRBD2 (6 bases). The CDR3 has 13 amino acids. V lost 4 bases and J lost 5, with 11 bases in between. Germline assignment: CDR1 SGHRS and CDR2 YFSETQ. CDR3 DNA: TGCGCCAGCAGCGGGAGGATCCAAGATACGCAGTATTTT. Its protein is CASSGRIQDTQYF.

This clonotype occurred a few times. This chain uses TRBV7-2 with TRBJ1-5; TRBD1 might be the D (5 bases). Trimming took off 3 bases at V and 7 bases at J, with 25 bases between the two ends. The CDR3 contains 18 residues. Per the germline V gene, CDR1 is SGHTA and CDR2 is FQGNSA. In nucleotides, the CDR3 is TGTGCCAGCAGCTTGGAGTTTTCTGTTATGAGGGGTTGGCAGCCCCAGCATTTT. It codes for CASSLEFSVMRGWQPQHF.

The chain links TRBV7-9 to TRBJ1-1; maybe TRBD1 (5 bases). Germline CDR1 and CDR2: SEHNR and FQNEAQ (reference sequence). This CDR3 comprises 14 residues. The V end was cut by 4 bases, the J end by 5 bases, with 14 bases between. For the CDR3, the DNA is TGTGCCAGCAGCTCGTTTAGAGGGGAGACTGAAGCTTTCTTT. It translates to CASSSFRGETEAFF.

V gene TRBV5-4 combines with J gene TRBJ2-4, with a possible D match to TRBD1 (6 bases). Germline values: CDR1 SGHNT, CDR2 YYREEE (reference sequence). The CDR3 consists of 15 residues. Trimming stripped 3 bases from V and 3 bases from J, with 13 bases between. As DNA, the CDR3 is TGTGCCAGCAGCTCGGCGGCAGGGGTCAAAAACATTCAGTACTTC. It encodes CASSSAAGVKNIQYF.

CDR3 residues: CSASGTSVSYEQYF. The CDR3 bases are TGCAGTGCTAGTGGTACTAGCGTCTCCTACGAGCAGTACTTC. The chain carries TRBV20-1 and TRBJ2-7, with 7 nucleotides matching TRBD2. Trimming cost V 3 bases and J 0 bases; bases outside gene matches: 5. The germline CDR1 and CDR2 sequences are DFQATT and SNEGSKA (reference sequence). This CDR3 is built from 14 residues.